These T cell receptor beta chains were read from a single sample in a study of CD8 T cells in ankylosing spondylitis. MiXCR, applied by TCRdb to the 5' RACE reads, yields one record per CDR3 protein. Seen here are under 150,000 distinct CDR3 sequences, approximately 9.9% observed once, and the top ten hold about 3.3%. Sequencing was carried out using blood, either unsorted or a sorted T cell fraction (not recorded which). The receptors originated from a male donor with ankylosing spondylitis or in good health (not recorded which). CDR3s include the opening cysteine and the closing phenylalanine or tryptophan. D genes are given only for firm matches. Rows may omit the clone size; those that give it use once, few, many or a size class.

TRBV7-2 . many CASSLGVGGADTQYF
TRBV4-3 . . CASRTDKFSNQPQHF
TRBV7-2 . . CASSLAQGNSPLHF
TRBV7-3 . . CASSNSMMFGGELFF
TRBV11-2 TRBD1 few CASSLDGTGFGGANVLTF
TRBV5-4 . many CASSLASGADNEQFF
TRBV11-3 TRBD2 few CASSLGLAGVPGELFF
TRBV6-1 . many CASRTTVNTEAFF
TRBV7-9 . many CASSPGGFYNEQFF
TRBV5-1 . many CASSPGLISNEETQYF
TRBV7-2 TRBD2 few CASSPSGSRDTQYF
TRBV9 . few CASSVFGTGGHEDNEQFF
TRBV7-2 TRBD2 many CASSVPSGSVDTQYF
TRBV29-1 . many CSSWTVNTEAFF
TRBV5-1 . . CASSPQQGGPGELFF
TRBV20-1 . many CSATGAEAGQETQYF
TRBV27 TRBD1 many CASSWTGGDGTQYF
TRBV6-5 . many CASSYSWVSGNTIYF
TRBV29-1 . many CSVPKHPNTGELFF
TRBV20-1 . many CSAAPRVWGKNIQYF